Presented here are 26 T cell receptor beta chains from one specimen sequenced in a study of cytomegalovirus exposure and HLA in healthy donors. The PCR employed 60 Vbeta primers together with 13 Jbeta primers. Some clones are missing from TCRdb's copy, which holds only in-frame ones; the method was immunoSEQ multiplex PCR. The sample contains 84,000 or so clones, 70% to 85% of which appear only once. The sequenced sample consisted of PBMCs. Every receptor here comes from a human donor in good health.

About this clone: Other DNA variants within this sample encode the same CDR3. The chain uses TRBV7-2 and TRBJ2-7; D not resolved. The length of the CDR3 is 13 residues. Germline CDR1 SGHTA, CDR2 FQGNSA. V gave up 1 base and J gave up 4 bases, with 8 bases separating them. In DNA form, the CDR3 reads TGTGCCAGCAGCTTAGAATTAGCTTACGAGCAGTACTTC. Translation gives CASSLELAYEQYF.

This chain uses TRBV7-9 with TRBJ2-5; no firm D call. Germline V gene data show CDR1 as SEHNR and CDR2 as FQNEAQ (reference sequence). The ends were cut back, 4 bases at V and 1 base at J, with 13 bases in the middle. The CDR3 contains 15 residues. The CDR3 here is CASSSLVWVQETQYF. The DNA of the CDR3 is TGTGCCAGCAGCTCGCTAGTGTGGGTCCAAGAGACCCAGTACTTC.

The CDR3 loop is CASSPLGGQGGIRGEAFF. CDR3 coding DNA: TGTGCCAGCTCACCTCTTGGAGGACAGGGGGGGATTCGAGGTGAAGCTTTCTTT. V is TRBV18 and J is TRBJ1-1, with 10 bases aligning to TRBD1. V was pared by 3 bases and J by 7 bases, with 17 bases of the junction left unmatched. Germline V gene lookup returns CDR1 KGHSH and CDR2 LQKENI. This CDR3 spans 18 amino acids.

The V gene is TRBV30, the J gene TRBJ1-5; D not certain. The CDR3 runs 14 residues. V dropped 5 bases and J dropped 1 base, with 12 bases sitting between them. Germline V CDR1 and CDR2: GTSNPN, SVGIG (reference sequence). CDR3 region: CAWSRTASNQPQHF. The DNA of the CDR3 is TGTGCCTGGTCGCGCACAGCCAGCAATCAGCCCCAGCATTTT.

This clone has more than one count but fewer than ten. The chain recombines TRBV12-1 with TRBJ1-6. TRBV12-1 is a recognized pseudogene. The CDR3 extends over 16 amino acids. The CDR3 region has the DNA TGTGCCAGCAGCCAACCATTCGAGGCCCTGGATTCACCCCTCCACTTT. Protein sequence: CASSQPFEALDSPLHF.

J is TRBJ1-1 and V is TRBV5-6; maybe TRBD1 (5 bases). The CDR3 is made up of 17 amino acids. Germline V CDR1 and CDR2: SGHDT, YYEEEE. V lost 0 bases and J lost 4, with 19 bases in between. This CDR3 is CASSLAGRRDWGTEAFF. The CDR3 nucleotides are TGTGCCAGCAGCTTGGCCGGCAGAAGGGACTGGGGCACTGAAGCTTTCTTT.

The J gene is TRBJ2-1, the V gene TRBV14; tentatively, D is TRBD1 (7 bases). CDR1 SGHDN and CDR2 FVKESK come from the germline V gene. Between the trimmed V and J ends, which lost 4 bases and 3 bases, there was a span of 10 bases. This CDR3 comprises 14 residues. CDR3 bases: TGTGCCAGCAGCCCGCGGGACAGCTACAATGAGCAGTTCTTC. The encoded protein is CASSPRDSYNEQFF. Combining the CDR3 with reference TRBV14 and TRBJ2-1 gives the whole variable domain EAGVTQFPSHSVIEKGQTVTLRCDPISGHDNLYWYRRVMGKEIKFLLHFVKESKQDESGMPNNRFLAERTGGTYSTLKVQPAELEDSGVYFCASSPRDSYNEQFFGPGTRLTVL.

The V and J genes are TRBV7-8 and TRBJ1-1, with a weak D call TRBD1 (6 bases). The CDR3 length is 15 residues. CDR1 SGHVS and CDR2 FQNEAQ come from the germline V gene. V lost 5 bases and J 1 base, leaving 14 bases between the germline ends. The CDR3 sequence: CASSPRTDENTEAFF. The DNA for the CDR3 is TGTGCCAGCAGCCCGAGGACAGATGAGAACACTGAAGCTTTCTTT.

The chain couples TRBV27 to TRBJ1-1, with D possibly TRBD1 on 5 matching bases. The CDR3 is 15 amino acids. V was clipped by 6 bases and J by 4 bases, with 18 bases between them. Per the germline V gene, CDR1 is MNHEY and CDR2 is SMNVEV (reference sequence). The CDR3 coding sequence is TGTGCCAGCAGCCCGCTCGGGGGATTCGGCACTGAAGCTTTCTTT. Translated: CASSPLGGFGTEAFF.

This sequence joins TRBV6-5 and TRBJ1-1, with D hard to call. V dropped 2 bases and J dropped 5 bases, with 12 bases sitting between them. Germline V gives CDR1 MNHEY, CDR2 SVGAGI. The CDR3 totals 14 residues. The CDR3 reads CASSYGGEETEAFF. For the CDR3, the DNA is TGTGCCAGCAGTTACGGCGGGGAAGAGACTGAAGCTTTCTTT.

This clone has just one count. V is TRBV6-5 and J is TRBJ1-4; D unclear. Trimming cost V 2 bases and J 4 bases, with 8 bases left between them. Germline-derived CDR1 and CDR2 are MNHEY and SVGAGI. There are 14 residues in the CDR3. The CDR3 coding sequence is TGTGCCAGCAGTTACGCCCAGATTAATGAAAAACTGTTTTTT. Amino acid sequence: CASSYAQINEKLFF.

CDR3 in DNA: TGTGCCAGCAGCTTGGGCACAGGGGTCGGGGAGACCCAGTACTTC. It yields the protein CASSLGTGVGETQYF. The V call is TRBV5-6, the J call TRBJ2-5; 7 bases align to TRBD1. The CDR3 spans 15 residues. With 0 bases clipped from V and 5 bases from J, the junction kept 7 bases outside the gene matches. Germline loops: CDR1 SGHDT, CDR2 YYEEEE.

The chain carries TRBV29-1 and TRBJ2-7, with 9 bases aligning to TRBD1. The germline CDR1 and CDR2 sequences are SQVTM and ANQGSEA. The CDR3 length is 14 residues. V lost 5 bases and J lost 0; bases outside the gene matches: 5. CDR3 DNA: TGCAGCGTTCTCCGGACAGGGGACTCCTACGAGCAGTACTTC. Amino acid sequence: CSVLRTGDSYEQYF.

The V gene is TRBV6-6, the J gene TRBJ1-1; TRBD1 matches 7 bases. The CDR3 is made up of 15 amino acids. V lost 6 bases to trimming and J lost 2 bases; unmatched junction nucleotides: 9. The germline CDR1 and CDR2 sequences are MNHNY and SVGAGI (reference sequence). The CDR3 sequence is CASRVYGTVNTEAFF. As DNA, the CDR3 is TGTGCCAGCAGGGTCTACGGGACAGTTAACACTGAAGCTTTCTTT.

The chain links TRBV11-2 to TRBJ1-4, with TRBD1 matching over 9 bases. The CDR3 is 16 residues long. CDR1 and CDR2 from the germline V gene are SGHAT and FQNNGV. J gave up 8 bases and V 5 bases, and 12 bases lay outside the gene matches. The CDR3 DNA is TGTGCCAGCAGCGCGGATGGGGGACAGGGAAGAGAAAAACTGTTTTTT. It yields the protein CASSADGGQGREKLFF.

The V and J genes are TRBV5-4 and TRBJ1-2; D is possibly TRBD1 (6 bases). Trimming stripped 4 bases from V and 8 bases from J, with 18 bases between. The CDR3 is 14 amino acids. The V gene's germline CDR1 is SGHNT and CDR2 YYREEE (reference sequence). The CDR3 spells CASSTQVGGRGYTF. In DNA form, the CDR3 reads TGTGCCAGCAGCACACAGGTCGGGGGGCGCGGCTACACCTTC. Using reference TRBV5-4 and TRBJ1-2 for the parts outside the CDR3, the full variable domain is ETGVTQSPTHLIKTRGQQVTLRCSSQSGHNTVSWYQQALGQGPQFIFQYYREEENGRGNFPPRFSGLQFPNYSSELNVNALELDDSALYLCASSTQVGGRGYTFGSGTRLTVV.

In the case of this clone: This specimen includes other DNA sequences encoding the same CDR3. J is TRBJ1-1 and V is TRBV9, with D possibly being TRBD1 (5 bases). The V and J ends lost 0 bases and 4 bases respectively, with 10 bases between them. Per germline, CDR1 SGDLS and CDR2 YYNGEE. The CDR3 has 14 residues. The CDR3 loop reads CASSVATGGTEAFF. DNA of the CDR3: TGTGCCAGCAGCGTAGCTACAGGCGGCACTGAAGCTTTCTTT. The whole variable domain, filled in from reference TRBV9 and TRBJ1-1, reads DSGVTQTPKHLITATGQRVTLRCSPRSGDLSVYWYQQSLDQGLQFLIQYYNGEERAKGNILERFSAQQFPDLHSELNLSSLELGDSALYFCASSVATGGTEAFFGQGTRLTVV.

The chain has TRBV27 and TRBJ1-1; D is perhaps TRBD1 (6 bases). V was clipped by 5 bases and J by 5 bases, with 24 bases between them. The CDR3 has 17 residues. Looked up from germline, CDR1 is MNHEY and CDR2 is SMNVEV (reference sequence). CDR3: CASSPGAQGTGRTEAFF. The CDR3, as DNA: TGTGCCAGCAGTCCAGGGGCTCAGGGGACCGGAAGGACTGAAGCTTTCTTT.

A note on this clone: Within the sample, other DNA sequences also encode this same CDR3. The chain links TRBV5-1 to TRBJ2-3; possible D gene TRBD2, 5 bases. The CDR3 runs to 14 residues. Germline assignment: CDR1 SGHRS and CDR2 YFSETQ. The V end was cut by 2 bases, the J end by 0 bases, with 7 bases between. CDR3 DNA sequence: TGCGCCAGCAGCTTCAGCGGTAGCACAGATACGCAGTATTTT. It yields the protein CASSFSGSTDTQYF.

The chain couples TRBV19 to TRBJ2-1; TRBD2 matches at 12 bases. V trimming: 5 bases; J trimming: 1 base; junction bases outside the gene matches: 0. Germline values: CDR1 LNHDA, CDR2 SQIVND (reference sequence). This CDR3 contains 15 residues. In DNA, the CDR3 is TGTGCCAGTAGTCTAGCGGGGGGGTCCTACAATGAGCAGTTCTTC. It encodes CASSLAGGSYNEQFF.

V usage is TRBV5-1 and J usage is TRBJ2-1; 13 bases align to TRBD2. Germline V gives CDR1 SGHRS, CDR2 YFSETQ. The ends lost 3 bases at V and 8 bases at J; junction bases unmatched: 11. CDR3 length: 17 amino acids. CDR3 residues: CASSWTPLAGGPDEQFF. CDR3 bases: TGCGCCAGCAGCTGGACCCCACTAGCGGGGGGGCCGGATGAGCAGTTCTTC.

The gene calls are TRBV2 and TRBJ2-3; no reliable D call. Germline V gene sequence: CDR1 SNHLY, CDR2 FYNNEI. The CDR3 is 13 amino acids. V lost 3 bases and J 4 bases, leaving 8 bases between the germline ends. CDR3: CASSDFYADTQYF. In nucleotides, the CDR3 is TGTGCCAGCAGTGATTTCTATGCAGATACGCAGTATTTT.

CDR3 amino acids: CASSPQGALKETQYF. CDR3 bases: TGTGCCAGCAGTCCTCAGGGGGCTCTAAAAGAGACCCAGTACTTC. This chain links TRBV6-1 with TRBJ2-5, with TRBD1 identical over 8 bases. The ends lost 5 bases at V and 3 bases at J; junction bases unmatched: 8. Germline CDR1 and CDR2: MNHNS and SASEGT. The CDR3 has 15 amino acids.

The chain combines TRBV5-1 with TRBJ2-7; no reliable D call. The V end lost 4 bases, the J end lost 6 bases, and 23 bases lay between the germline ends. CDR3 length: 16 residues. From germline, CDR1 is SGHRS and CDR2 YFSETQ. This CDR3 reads CASSPTASRRFAEQYF. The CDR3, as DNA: TGCGCCAGCAGCCCCACCGCCTCTAGACGGTTCGCCGAGCAGTACTTC.

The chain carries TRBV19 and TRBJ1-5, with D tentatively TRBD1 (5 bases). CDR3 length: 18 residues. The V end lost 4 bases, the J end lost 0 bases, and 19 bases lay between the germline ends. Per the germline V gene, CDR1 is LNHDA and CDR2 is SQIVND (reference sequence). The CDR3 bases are TGTGCCAGTAGTAGAGGGCTCAACGGGGGGAGTAGCAATCAGCCCCAGCATTTT. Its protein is CASSRGLNGGSSNQPQHF.

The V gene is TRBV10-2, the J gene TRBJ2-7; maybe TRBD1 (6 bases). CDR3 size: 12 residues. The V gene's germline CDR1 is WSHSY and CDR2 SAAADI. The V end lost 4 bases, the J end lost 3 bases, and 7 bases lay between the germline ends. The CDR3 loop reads CASSATGYEQYF. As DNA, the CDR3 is TGCGCCAGCAGTGCGACAGGCTACGAGCAGTACTTC.